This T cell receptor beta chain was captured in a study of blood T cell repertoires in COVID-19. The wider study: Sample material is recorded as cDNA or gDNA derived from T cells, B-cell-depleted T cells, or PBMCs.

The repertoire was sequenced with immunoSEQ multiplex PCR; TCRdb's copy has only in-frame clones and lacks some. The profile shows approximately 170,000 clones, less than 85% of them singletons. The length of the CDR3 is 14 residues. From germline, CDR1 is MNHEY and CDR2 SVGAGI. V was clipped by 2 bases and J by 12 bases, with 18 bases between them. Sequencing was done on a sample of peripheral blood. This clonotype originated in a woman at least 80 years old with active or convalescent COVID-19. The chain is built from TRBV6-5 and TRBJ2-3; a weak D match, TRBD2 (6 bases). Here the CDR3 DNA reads TGTGCCAGCAGTTACCGGCCTAGCGAAGGCGGCCAGTATTTT. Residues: CASSYRPSEGGQYF.